One sample yielded the 18 T cell receptor beta chains listed below, sequenced in a study of memory CD4+ T cells and cytomegalovirus serostatus. Generated by immunoSEQ multiplex PCR, the TCRdb table keeps only in-frame clones and is missing some. The data hold tens of thousands of clones, with 70% to 85% observed a single time. The sort gate was single viable CD3+CD4+CD8-CD45RO+ cells for memory CD4+ T cells. Input material: memory CD4+ T cells from blood. Receptors originate from an adult in good health and CMV-seropositive.

The chain joins TRBV7-8 to TRBJ2-1; D perhaps matches TRBD2 (6 bases). In germline, CDR1 is SGHVS, CDR2 FQNEAQ. The CDR3 totals 19 residues. V was trimmed by 2 bases and J by 7 bases, leaving 27 bases between them. CDR3 residues: CASSLLRAGLTSTGNEQFF. CDR3 bases: TGTGCCAGCAGCTTACTGAGGGCGGGGCTTACTTCAACGGGGAATGAGCAGTTCTTC.

The chain links TRBV27 to TRBJ1-4; D perhaps matches TRBD1 (5 bases). The germline gives CDR1 MNHEY, CDR2 SMNVEV (reference sequence). V was cut by 6 bases and J by 7 bases, with 18 bases left in between. The CDR3 covers 15 residues. This CDR3 reads CASRGWGGGVEKLFF. CDR3 nucleotide sequence: TGTGCCAGCAGAGGGTGGGGGGGAGGAGTTGAAAAACTGTTTTTT.

This chain connects TRBV6-4 to TRBJ2-5, with 7 positions matching TRBD2. This CDR3 has 16 residues. V lost 7 bases to trimming and J lost 3 bases; unmatched junction nucleotides: 14. CDR1 and CDR2 (germline): MRHNA, SNTAGT. The CDR3 reads CASTNTPGGGEETQYF. DNA of the CDR3: TGTGCCAGCACTAACACGCCGGGGGGAGGCGAAGAGACCCAGTACTTC.

The CDR3 sequence: CASSRSGSSDYEQYV. The DNA of the CDR3 is TGTGCCAGCAGCAGAAGCGGGAGTTCCGACTACGAGCAGTACGTC. The V call is TRBV7-2, the J call TRBJ2-7; 8 nucleotides align to TRBD2. This CDR3 has 15 amino acids. Germline values: CDR1 SGHTA, CDR2 FQGNSA. V trimming: 5 bases; J trimming: 3 bases; junction bases outside the gene matches: 9.

V and J are TRBV2 and TRBJ2-7; 11 positions agree with TRBD2. In germline, CDR1 is SNHLY, CDR2 FYNNEI. V was clipped by 6 bases and J by 3 bases; unmatched bases: 7. This CDR3 has 15 residues. CDR3 sequence (DNA): TGTGCCAGCAGGGGTAGCGGGAGGGCGGACTACGAGCAGTACTTC. Its translation: CASRGSGRADYEQYF.

The V and J genes are TRBV11-3 and TRBJ2-4, with D maybe TRBD1 (6 bases). This CDR3 is 16 amino acids long. The V gene lost 1 base and the J gene lost 3 bases, with 13 bases spanning the gap. CDR1 SGHNT and CDR2 YENEEA come from the germline V gene. As DNA, the CDR3 is TGTGCCAGCAGCTTAGCGGCAGGGGAAGACAAAAACATTCAGTACTTC. Its translation: CASSLAAGEDKNIQYF.

This clone came up once. J is TRBJ2-3 and V is TRBV29-1; TRBD1 aligns across 9 bases. In germline, CDR1 is SQVTM, CDR2 ANQGSEA. J gave up 4 bases and V 6 bases, and 8 bases lay outside the gene matches. The CDR3 runs to 14 residues. CDR3 DNA: TGCAGCGTGGGCCACAGGGGGCCCCCAGATACGCAGTATTTT. Protein: CSVGHRGPPDTQYF.

This clone has only one observation. This chain joins TRBV4-1 and TRBJ2-1; the D call may be TRBD1 or TRBD2 (5 bases each). This CDR3 comprises 16 residues. The V gene lost 0 bases and the J gene lost 2 bases, with 11 bases spanning the gap. CDR1 and CDR2 from the germline V gene are MGHRA and YSYEKL. CDR3 region: CASSQEEMGPYNEQFF. Here the CDR3 DNA reads TGCGCCAGCAGCCAAGAGGAGATGGGACCCTACAATGAGCAGTTCTTC.

This clone was detected a few times. The gene calls are TRBV13 and TRBJ2-3; possible D gene TRBD2, 5 bases. V dropped 6 bases and J dropped 4 bases, with 14 bases sitting between them. The CDR3 is made up of 14 amino acids. The germline V gene encodes CDR1 PRHDT and CDR2 FYEKMQ (reference sequence). The CDR3 bases are TGTGCCAGCAGGGATACTAGTGGATCAGATACGCAGTATTTT. Amino acids: CASRDTSGSDTQYF.

This chain links TRBV4-2 with TRBJ2-1; TRBD2 agrees at 13 bases. Germline assignment: CDR1 LGHNA and CDR2 YNFKEQ. This CDR3 contains 21 residues. V trimming: 0 bases; J trimming: 0 bases; junction bases outside the gene matches: 11. Here the CDR3 DNA reads TGTGCCAGCAGCCAAGAAGTAGGGACTAGCGGGACGAGATACTCCTACAATGAGCAGTTCTTC. It encodes CASSQEVGTSGTRYSYNEQFF.

This clone was picked up a small number of times. The gene calls are TRBV30 and TRBJ2-5, with D perhaps matching TRBD2 (6 bases). This CDR3 is built from 15 residues. V lost 5 bases, J lost 2 bases, and 18 bases lay in between. Germline V gives CDR1 GTSNPN, CDR2 SVGIG (reference sequence). The CDR3 DNA is TGTGCCTGGGGGAATGTGGGAGGACTACAAGAGACCCAGTACTTC. Residues: CAWGNVGGLQETQYF.

The chain uses TRBV5-1 and TRBJ2-2, with a tentative D call TRBD2 (6 bases). CDR1 is SGHRS, CDR2 YFSETQ, per germline. Trimming removed 2 bases at V and 4 bases at J, with 12 bases between. This CDR3 spans 15 amino acids. CDR3 DNA sequence: TGCGCCAGCAGCTTATCTGTGGGGGGCACCGGGGAGCTGTTTTTT. It yields the protein CASSLSVGGTGELFF.

This clone has only a few counts. This chain links TRBV11-2 with TRBJ2-2; possibly TRBD1 for D (5 bases). This CDR3 region has 15 residues. Trimming removed 1 base from V and 4 bases from J, with 10 bases in between. CDR1 and CDR2 from the germline V gene are SGHAT and FQNNGV. This CDR3 reads CASSLGGHFTGELFF. In DNA, the CDR3 is TGTGCCAGCAGCTTAGGAGGACACTTCACCGGGGAGCTGTTTTTT.

V is TRBV18 and J is TRBJ2-7; no clear D. Trimming shortened V by 3 bases and J by 5 bases, and 5 bases separated the two germline ends. This CDR3 comprises 11 residues. Germline CDR1 KGHSH, CDR2 LQKENI. The CDR3 spells CASSPKDEQYF. The CDR3 coding sequence is TGTGCCAGCTCACCGAAGGACGAGCAGTACTTC.

This clone was recorded once. V usage is TRBV9 and J usage is TRBJ2-7; no definite D call. V was shortened by 0 bases and J by 5 bases, with 6 bases between the two germline ends. The CDR3 runs to 12 residues. Germline CDR1 and CDR2: SGDLS and YYNGEE. This CDR3 reads CASSVGGNEQYF. Written as DNA, the CDR3 is TGTGCCAGCAGCGTAGGGGGAAACGAGCAGTACTTC.

The genes are TRBV11-3 and TRBJ1-1; a weak D match, TRBD1 (5 bases). V was pared by 5 bases and J by 6 bases, with 13 bases between. This CDR3 is 13 amino acids long. Germline CDR1 and CDR2: SGHNT and YENEEA. The CDR3 sequence: CASSPVWGAEAFF. The CDR3 bases are TGTGCCAGCAGCCCCGTTTGGGGGGCTGAAGCTTTCTTT.

Worth noting for this clone: Other DNA sequences in this specimen translate into the identical CDR3. The chain employs TRBV6-1 and TRBJ2-5; D remains ambiguous. CDR1 MNHNS and CDR2 SASEGT come from the germline V gene. V was pared by 8 bases and J by 5 bases, with 12 bases between. The CDR3 has 12 amino acids. CDR3 sequence (DNA): TGTGCCAGCTCGCAGGTAGGGGAGACCCAGTACTTC. Protein sequence: CASSQVGETQYF.

This clone is categorized as medium-sized. This chain links TRBV11-2 with TRBJ2-3; 8 bases map to TRBD1. This CDR3 region has 14 residues. The V segment lost 1 base and the J segment 4 bases; nucleotides outside the gene matches: 1. Germline CDR1 reads SGHAT; CDR2 reads FQNNGV. Here the CDR3 reads CASSLGDRPDTQYF. CDR3 DNA sequence: TGTGCCAGCAGCTTAGGGGACAGGCCAGATACGCAGTATTTT.